The rows below give T cell receptor beta chains drawn from one sample of a study of cytomegalovirus exposure and HLA in healthy donors. Repertoires were generated with immunoSEQ multiplex PCR, while TCRdb's copy carries only in-frame clones and drops some. The sample lists about 210,000 clones, around four fifths occurring once. Sequences were obtained from PBMCs. The receptors derive from a woman aged 50 to 60 in good health and CMV-seropositive. Each CDR3 is given with its conserved first and last residue. D genes are given only for firm matches. Clone sizes are given selectively: once, few, many, or a class where the clone is expanded.

TRBV4-1	TRBD2	TRBJ2-3	once	CASSQDRGGRTDTQYF	TGCGCCAGCAGCCAAGATCGGGGGGGCAGAACAGATACGCAGTATTTT
TRBV5-6	NA	TRBJ2-2	once	CASSWTTANTGELFF	TGTGCCAGCAGCTGGACGACAGCGAACACCGGGGAGCTGTTTTTT
TRBV28	TRBD1	TRBJ2-7	NA	CASRQGDYEQYF	TGTGCCAGCCGACAGGGTGATTACGAGCAGTACTTC
TRBV4-1	NA	TRBJ1-5	NA	CASSQEGGRFYSNQPQHF	TGCGCCAGCAGCCAAGAGGGCGGGAGATTCTATAGCAATCAGCCCCAGCATTTT
TRBV16	NA	TRBJ1-2	NA	CASSPLAYGYTF	TGTGCCAGCAGCCCCCTAGCGTATGGCTACACCTTC
TRBV7-8	NA	TRBJ1-3	NA	CASSSTRPRSGNTIYF	TGTGCCAGCAGCTCAACTAGACCTCGCTCTGGAAACACCATATATTTT
TRBV6-6	NA	TRBJ1-5	NA	CASIIDEGNQPQHF	TGTGCCAGCATTATCGACGAGGGCAATCAGCCCCAGCATTTT
TRBV20-1	NA	TRBJ2-3	NA	CSASKSDTQYF	TGCAGTGCTAGTAAATCAGATACGCAGTATTTT
TRBV5-4	TRBD1	TRBJ1-2	NA	CASSSKGQIYYGYTF	TGTGCCAGCAGCTCCAAGGGACAGATATACTATGGCTACACCTTC
TRBV6-5	TRBD1	TRBJ2-7	NA	CASRLPGTGSYEQYF	TGTGCCAGCAGGCTACCCGGGACAGGAAGCTACGAGCAGTACTTC
TRBV7-9	NA	TRBJ1-4	NA	CASSLTSRGQLFF	TGTGCCAGCAGCTTAACCTCCAGGGGCCAACTGTTTTTT
TRBV6-5	TRBD1	TRBJ1-5	NA	CASRDDRDQPQHF	TGTGCCAGCAGGGACGACAGGGATCAGCCCCAGCATTTT
TRBV5-1	NA	TRBJ2-7	few	CASRPPLGRAYEQYF	TGCGCCAGCCGGCCCCCCTTGGGCCGAGCCTACGAGCAGTACTTC
TRBV6-5	NA	TRBJ1-2	NA	CASSYSRATPMGGYTF	TGTGCCAGCAGTTACTCGCGGGCAACTCCGATGGGCGGCTACACCTTC
TRBV7-9	NA	TRBJ1-2	NA	CASSVRQSHTF	TGTGCCAGCAGCGTGAGACAGTCCCACACCTTC
TRBV27	TRBD2	TRBJ2-7	NA	CASRGPGLPPYEQYF	TGTGCCAGCAGGGGACCGGGACTACCACCTTACGAGCAGTACTTC
TRBV19	TRBD1	TRBJ1-2	NA	CASSISTGNYGYTF	TGTGCCAGTAGTATATCGACAGGGAACTATGGCTACACCTTC
TRBV30	NA	TRBJ2-6	many	CAWSPGGLSGANVLTF	TGTGCCTGGAGTCCTGGGGGCCTATCTGGGGCCAACGTCCTGACTTTC
TRBV6-4	TRBD2	TRBJ2-3	NA	CASSLERGGVTDTQYF	TGTGCCAGCAGCCTTGAGCGGGGGGGCGTCACAGATACGCAGTATTTT
TRBV27	TRBD1	TRBJ2-3	NA	CASSSWTGVTDTQYF	TGTGCCAGCAGCTCGTGGACAGGCGTAACAGATACGCAGTATTTT
TRBV9	NA	TRBJ1-1	few	CASSLGLQNTEAFF	TGTGCCAGCAGCCTAGGACTGCAGAACACTGAAGCTTTCTTT
TRBV4-1	NA	TRBJ2-6	NA	CASSQEGAGANVLTF	TGCGCCAGCAGCCAAGAGGGGGCCGGGGCCAACGTCCTGACTTTC
TRBV5-4	NA	TRBJ1-2	NA	CASSLRGNYGYTF	TGTGCCAGCAGCTTGCGGGGTAACTATGGCTACACCTTC
TRBV7-2	NA	TRBJ2-5	NA	CASSLGTLKETQYF	TGTGCCAGCAGCTTAGGGACTCTAAAAGAGACCCAGTACTTC
TRBV14	TRBD2	TRBJ2-3	NA	CASSQDRLASTDTQYF	TGTGCCAGCAGCCAAGATCGACTAGCGTCGACAGATACGCAGTATTTT
TRBV6-5	NA	TRBJ1-2	NA	CASSKGLSYGYTF	TGTGCCAGCAGTAAAGGACTGAGCTATGGCTACACCTTC
TRBV5-4	TRBD2	TRBJ2-3	NA	CASSPGLIDTDTQYF	TGTGCCAGCAGCCCGGGACTAATAGACACAGATACGCAGTATTTT
TRBV28	TRBD1	TRBJ1-2	NA	CASSPIWDRGEVGYTF	TGTGCCAGCAGCCCTATTTGGGACAGAGGTGAAGTTGGCTACACCTTC
TRBV7-9	NA	TRBJ2-2	NA	CASSRDRNTGELFF	TGTGCCAGCAGCAGAGACAGAAACACCGGGGAGCTGTTTTTT
TRBV7-8	NA	TRBJ2-7	NA	CASSFRLGHSGSYYEQYF	TGTGCCAGCAGCTTCCGCCTGGGGCACTCCGGGAGTTACTACGAGCAGTACTTC
TRBV19	NA	TRBJ1-1	NA	CASSIGGANTEAFF	TGTGCCAGTAGTATAGGGGGAGCGAACACTGAAGCTTTCTTT
TRBV6-6	NA	TRBJ1-4	NA	CASTYSQEKLFF	TGTGCCAGCACCTACTCACAAGAAAAACTGTTTTTT
TRBV5-1	NA	TRBJ1-4	NA	CASSPRTAIREKLFF	TGCGCCAGCAGCCCCCGGACAGCTATACGTGAAAAACTGTTTTTT
TRBV7-8	NA	TRBJ2-1	NA	CASSLGVTLPSYNEQFF	TGTGCCAGCAGCTTAGGGGTTACACTACCCTCCTACAATGAGCAGTTCTTC
TRBV4-3	NA	TRBJ1-2	NA	CASSQARGEHGYTF	TGCGCCAGCAGCCAAGCCAGGGGAGAACATGGCTACACCTTC
TRBV28	NA	TRBJ1-5	NA	CASSPGGSNQPQHF	TGTGCCAGCAGTCCAGGAGGGAGCAATCAGCCCCAGCATTTT
TRBV7-6	TRBD2	TRBJ2-5	NA	CASSPGTSGGGATQYF	TGTGCCAGCAGCCCCGGGACTAGCGGGGGCGGGGCGACCCAGTACTTC
TRBV4-2	NA	TRBJ1-4	NA	CASSQAGATNEKLFF	TGTGCCAGCAGCCAGGCAGGCGCAACTAATGAAAAACTGTTTTTT
TRBV18	TRBD1	TRBJ2-2	NA	CASSPRQGLSSELFF	TGTGCCAGCTCTCCGAGACAGGGGCTGAGTTCGGAGCTGTTTTTT
TRBV7-8	TRBD1	TRBJ1-5	NA	CASSLGQGAYQPQHF	TGTGCCAGCAGCTTAGGACAGGGGGCATATCAGCCCCAGCATTTT
TRBV12-5	NA	TRBJ2-7	NA	CASARSAGGEQYF	TGTGCTAGTGCACGGAGCGCCGGGGGCGAGCAGTACTTC
TRBV27	TRBD1	TRBJ1-4	NA	CASSSTGTGSFAGEKLFF	TGTGCCAGCAGTTCAACCGGGACAGGGTCCTTCGCGGGTGAAAAACTGTTTTTT
TRBV7-9	NA	TRBJ2-7	NA	CASSLQGGTYEQYF	TGTGCCAGCAGCTTACAAGGCGGTACCTACGAGCAGTACTTC
TRBV18	TRBD1	TRBJ2-7	NA	CASSRTGKQYF	TGTGCCAGCTCGAGGACAGGGAAGCAGTACTTC
TRBV4-3	NA	TRBJ1-3	NA	CASSQDWTGGNTIYF	TGCGCCAGCAGCCAAGATTGGACTGGAGGAAACACCATATATTTT
TRBV29-1	TRBD2	TRBJ2-5	NA	CSVVVFSGGMRTQYF	TGCAGCGTTGTGGTTTTTAGCGGGGGGATGAGGACCCAGTACTTC
TRBV28	TRBD1	TRBJ2-5	NA	CASSSAGGAQTQYF	TGTGCCAGCAGTTCTGCAGGGGGCGCACAGACCCAGTACTTC
TRBV10-3	TRBD1	TRBJ1-4	NA	CAISSTGKGEKLFF	TGTGCCATCAGTTCGACAGGGAAGGGTGAAAAACTGTTTTTT
TRBV27	NA	TRBJ1-4	few	CASSLGRVTNEKLFF	TGTGCCAGCAGCCTGGGCAGGGTCACTAATGAAAAACTGTTTTTT
TRBV7-9	TRBD2	TRBJ2-1	NA	CASSLGGEGSGNEQFF	TGTGCCAGCAGCCTTGGGGGGGAGGGGTCGGGCAATGAGCAGTTCTTC
TRBV5-1	TRBD2	TRBJ2-3	NA	CASSTGTSGGISTDTQYF	TGCGCCAGCAGCACCGGGACTAGCGGGGGGATCAGCACAGATACGCAGTATTTT
TRBV27	NA	TRBJ1-1	NA	CASRSTGTYTEAFF	TGTGCCAGCAGGTCAACAGGTACTTACACTGAAGCTTTCTTT
TRBV11-2	TRBD1	TRBJ1-5	NA	CASSPQTGAFTAQPQHF	TGTGCCAGCAGCCCCCAAACAGGGGCCTTCACCGCTCAGCCCCAGCATTTT
TRBV10-3	NA	TRBJ1-1	once	CAISRDMRPPLNTEAFF	TGTGCCATCAGTAGGGACATGAGGCCCCCCTTGAACACTGAAGCTTTCTTT
TRBV30	NA	TRBJ1-5	NA	CAWSVGGAQPQHF	TGTGCCTGGAGTGTCGGTGGGGCTCAGCCCCAGCATTTT
TRBV11-1	NA	TRBJ1-1	NA	CASARGETEAFF	TGTGCCAGCGCTCGGGGGGAAACTGAAGCTTTCTTT
TRBV7-2	TRBD1	TRBJ1-4	few	CASSLLQGVKEKLFF	TGTGCCAGCAGCTTACTCCAGGGGGTAAAGGAAAAACTGTTTTTT
TRBV19	TRBD1	TRBJ1-1	NA	CASANRGNTEAFF	TGTGCCAGCGCGAACAGGGGAAACACTGAAGCTTTCTTT
TRBV7-2	NA	TRBJ2-2	NA	CASSLNWRGTGELFF	TGTGCCAGCAGCTTAAACTGGCGGGGTACCGGGGAGCTGTTTTTT
TRBV5-1	NA	TRBJ2-2	NA	CASSSETLTGELFF	TGCGCCAGCAGCTCGGAAACACTAACCGGGGAGCTGTTTTTT